The T cell receptor beta chain under discussion was sequenced for a study of identifying expanded T cells in peripheral blood. The germline V gene encodes CDR1 MNHNY and CDR2 SVGAGI (reference sequence). There are 15 residues in the CDR3. V dropped 3 bases and J dropped 7; count of bases not matched to a gene: 8. Clones were read by immunoSEQ multiplex PCR, and TCRdb kept only the in-frame ones, dropping some. The repertoire holds some 90,000 clones, with more than 70% as singletons. The sequence was collected from a person between 18 and 70 years old in good health. The sample consisted of blood. This sequence joins TRBV6-6 and TRBJ2-7; 11 bases align to TRBD1. The CDR3, as DNA: TGTGCCAGCAGTTATAACGGACAGGGGGCGCGAGAGCAGTACTTC. It codes for CASSYNGQGAREQYF.